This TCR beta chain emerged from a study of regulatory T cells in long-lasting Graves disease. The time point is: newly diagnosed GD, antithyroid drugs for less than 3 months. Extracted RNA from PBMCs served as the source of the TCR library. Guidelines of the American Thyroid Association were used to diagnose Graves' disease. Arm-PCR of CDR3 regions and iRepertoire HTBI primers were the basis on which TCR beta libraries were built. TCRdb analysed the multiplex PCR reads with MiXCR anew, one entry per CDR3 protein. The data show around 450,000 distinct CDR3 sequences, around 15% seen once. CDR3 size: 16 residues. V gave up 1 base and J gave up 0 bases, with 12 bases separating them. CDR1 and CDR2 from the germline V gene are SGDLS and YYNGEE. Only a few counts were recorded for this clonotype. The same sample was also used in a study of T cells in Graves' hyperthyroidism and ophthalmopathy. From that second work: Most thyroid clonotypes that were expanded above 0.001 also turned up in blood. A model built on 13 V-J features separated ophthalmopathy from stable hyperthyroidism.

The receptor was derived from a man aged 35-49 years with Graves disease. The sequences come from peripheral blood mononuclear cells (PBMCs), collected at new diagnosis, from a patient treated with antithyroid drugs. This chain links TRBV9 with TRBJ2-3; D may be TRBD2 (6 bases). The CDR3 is CASSVYGSGSTDTQYF. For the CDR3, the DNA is TGTGCCAGCAGCGTATACGGTAGCGGTAGCACAGATACGCAGTATTTT.